This TCR beta chain was captured by sequencing in a study of early T cells in non-severe SARS-CoV-2 infection. This clonotype has at least ten counts. What it binds is unknown. General study points: Reliance on VDJdb matching favored anti-spike CD8 responses; private and CD4 specificities were missed.

V shed 6 bases and J shed 7 bases, with 10 bases lying between them. This CDR3 spans 11 amino acids. Each CDR3 protein is one row after TCRdb ran MiXCR on the 5' RACE reads. Of some 40,000 distinct CDR3 sequences in the sample, around 6% are singletons; the top ten hold approximately 4%. This clonotype originated in an adult who was a healthcare worker with PCR-confirmed SARS-CoV-2 infection or an uninfected control (not recorded which). J is TRBJ2-7 and V is TRBV12-3 or TRBV12-4; D is tentatively TRBD1 or TRBD2 (5 bases each). Sequenced material: whole blood, taken at baseline. CDR3 in amino acids: CASSLGVEQYF. CDR3 bases: TGTGCCAGCAGCTTGGGGGTTGAGCAGTACTTC.